Reported below is one TCR beta chain. What it binds is not known. The data were obtained in a study of beta chain features in type 1 diabetes. Per germline, CDR1 SGHTA and CDR2 FQGNSA. This CDR3 has 14 amino acids. With 4 bases clipped from V and 5 bases from J, the junction kept 6 bases outside the gene matches. The whole isolated RNA underwent reverse transcription, so sequencing captured expressed TCRB transcripts. Libraries were prepared by immunoSEQ multiplex PCR; TCRdb keeps only in-frame clonotypes and omits some of them. The sample has more than 150,000 clones, 7.5% to 9.5% seen once. Study-wide results and limits: The cDNA sequencing approach could over-represent high-TCR-expressing cells.

The sample taken for sequencing was central memory CD4+ T cells from blood. The rearrangement uses TRBV7-2 and TRBJ2-5; 8 nucleotides align to TRBD2. The TCR originated in a woman between 18 and 30 years old in good health. Here the CDR3 DNA reads TGTGCCAGCAGCTCCTCGGGGGGGCTGGAGACCCAGTACTTC. It encodes CASSSSGGLETQYF. The full variable domain, rest sourced from reference TRBV7-2 and TRBJ2-5, is GAGVSQSPSNKVTEKGKDVELRCDPISGHTALYWYRQSLGQGLEFLIYFQGNSAPDKSGLPSDRFSAERTGGSVSTLTIQRTQQEDSAVYLCASSSSGGLETQYFGPGTRLLVL.